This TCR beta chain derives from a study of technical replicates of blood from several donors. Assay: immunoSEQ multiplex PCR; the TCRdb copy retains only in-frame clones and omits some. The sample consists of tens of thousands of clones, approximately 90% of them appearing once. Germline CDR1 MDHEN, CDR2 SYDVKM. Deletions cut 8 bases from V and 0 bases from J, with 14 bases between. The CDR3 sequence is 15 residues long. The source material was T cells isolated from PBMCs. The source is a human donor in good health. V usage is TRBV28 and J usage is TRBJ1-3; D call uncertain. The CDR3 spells CASGFQVSSGNTIYF. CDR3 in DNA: TGTGCCAGCGGGTTTCAGGTCTCCTCTGGAAACACCATATATTTT.